Listed below are T cell receptor beta chains from one sample, sequenced in a study of PD-L1 blockade in urothelial cancer. The table came from immunoSEQ multiplex PCR; TCRdb's copy has only in-frame clones and leaves some out. This table holds 40,000 to 50,000 clones, more than 75% found once. Sample: PBMCs, taken around atezolizumab (anti-PD-L1) treatment. The receptors were sampled from a man aged 55 to 70 with urothelial cancer. CDR3s include the opening cysteine and the closing phenylalanine or tryptophan. The order of the fields is V gene, D gene, CDR3 protein. A D gene is named only where the DNA matches it firmly.

v_call: TRBV5-4; d_call: TRBD1; cdr3_aa: CASSLGDRGGTGELFF
v_call: TRBV6-5; d_call: .; cdr3_aa: CASRDRATEAFF
v_call: TRBV28; d_call: .; cdr3_aa: CASSSNHLGASYEQYF
v_call: TRBV6-5; d_call: .; cdr3_aa: CASSGGSGGSYEQYF
v_call: TRBV28; d_call: TRBD2; cdr3_aa: CASTYSTGGLREQYF
v_call: TRBV7-3; d_call: TRBD2; cdr3_aa: CASSLAGGLQETQYF
v_call: TRBV11-3; d_call: .; cdr3_aa: CASSLIRGGDQETQYF
v_call: TRBV6-5; d_call: TRBD1; cdr3_aa: CASSRTGGFYNEQFF
v_call: TRBV30; d_call: .; cdr3_aa: CAWSVQVTRIGNQPQHF
v_call: TRBV28; d_call: TRBD2; cdr3_aa: CASSWRGGPGELFF
v_call: TRBV7-2; d_call: TRBD2; cdr3_aa: CASSPTGGFSSYEQYF
v_call: TRBV7-6; d_call: TRBD2; cdr3_aa: CASSLGVAGVNTGELFF
v_call: TRBV19; d_call: .; cdr3_aa: CASSISPVSYEQYF
v_call: TRBV4-3; d_call: .; cdr3_aa: CASSQDTWGVGDGYTF
v_call: TRBV6-1; d_call: TRBD2; cdr3_aa: CASSGLAGGGEQYF
v_call: TRBV2; d_call: .; cdr3_aa: CASRDALGGNIQYF
v_call: TRBV5-1; d_call: .; cdr3_aa: CASSLEASRETQYF
v_call: TRBV7-9; d_call: TRBD1; cdr3_aa: CASSPPGGLILAGELFF
v_call: TRBV13; d_call: .; cdr3_aa: CASSSWTAQETQYF
v_call: TRBV6-5; d_call: .; cdr3_aa: CASSYEQGLQTQYF
v_call: TRBV30; d_call: .; cdr3_aa: CAWMRVEVGNTIYF
v_call: TRBV5-1; d_call: TRBD1; cdr3_aa: CASSQEAIQGFGEKLFF
v_call: TRBV11-2; d_call: .; cdr3_aa: CASSLGRGAGLPDTQYF
v_call: TRBV30; d_call: TRBD1; cdr3_aa: CAWGEGQGGANVLTF
v_call: TRBV5-5; d_call: TRBD2; cdr3_aa: CASSLLTSGGGTDTQYF
v_call: TRBV18; d_call: TRBD2; cdr3_aa: CASSNLLADSYNEQFF
v_call: TRBV12-1; d_call: .; cdr3_aa: CASSFAGDSNQPQHF
v_call: TRBV7-8; d_call: .; cdr3_aa: CASSRRTVGEKLFF
v_call: TRBV6-6; d_call: .; cdr3_aa: CASSYSAVKNTEAFF
v_call: TRBV18; d_call: TRBD1; cdr3_aa: CASSPKGADQFF
v_call: TRBV30; d_call: TRBD2; cdr3_aa: CAWSEEYPRSGGPVWSEQYF
v_call: TRBV28; d_call: TRBD1; cdr3_aa: CASSTESRGITGNTIYF
v_call: TRBV6-6; d_call: .; cdr3_aa: CASSVLARTEAFF